These T cell receptor beta chains were read from a single sample in a study of T cell responses to AZD1222 COVID-19 vaccine. Sequencing was performed with immunoSEQ multiplex PCR; in TCRdb, only in-frame clones are kept and a portion is missing. The table records 150,000 to 200,000 clones, 87% of them present only once. Here the sequenced sample was peripheral blood, taken on day 0 of AZD1222 vaccination. The source is an adult in good health. Both conserved end residues are part of each CDR3. Each record gives: D gene, J gene, V gene, clone size, CDR3 DNA, CDR3 protein. A D gene is named only where the DNA matches it firmly. The listing skips clone size in some rows; elsewhere it reads once, few, many or a size class.

D gene: -
J gene: TRBJ2-5
V gene: TRBV30
clone size: once
CDR3 DNA: TGTGCCTGGAATGTTGACAGGCAAGAGACCCAGTACTTC
CDR3 protein: CAWNVDRQETQYF

D gene: TRBD2
J gene: TRBJ2-3
V gene: TRBV5-1
clone size: -
CDR3 DNA: TGCGCCAGCAGCGGATTACTAGCGGGAGGGCCCCAAGATACGCAGTATTTT
CDR3 protein: CASSGLLAGGPQDTQYF

D gene: -
J gene: TRBJ1-1
V gene: TRBV3-1/TRBV3-2
clone size: -
CDR3 DNA: TGTGCCAGCAGCCAAGCCAGGGGCAGCCTCATGAACACTGAAGCTTTCTTT
CDR3 protein: CASSQARGSLMNTEAFF

D gene: -
J gene: TRBJ1-5
V gene: TRBV19
clone size: -
CDR3 DNA: TGTGCCAGTAGTATTAGAAAAAATCAGCCCCAGCATTTT
CDR3 protein: CASSIRKNQPQHF

D gene: -
J gene: TRBJ2-3
V gene: TRBV7-9
clone size: -
CDR3 DNA: TGTGCCAGCAGCTTCCTAGCTCGCACAGATACGCAGTATTTT
CDR3 protein: CASSFLARTDTQYF

D gene: -
J gene: TRBJ1-1
V gene: TRBV18
clone size: -
CDR3 DNA: TGTGCCAGCTCACCACAAGGACACACGAACACTGAAGCTTTCTTT
CDR3 protein: CASSPQGHTNTEAFF

D gene: -
J gene: TRBJ1-3
V gene: TRBV11-2
clone size: few
CDR3 DNA: TGTGCCAGCAGCTTAAGTCCATCGGGCAGCTCTGGAAACACCATATATTTT
CDR3 protein: CASSLSPSGSSGNTIYF

D gene: -
J gene: TRBJ2-1
V gene: TRBV7-2
clone size: -
CDR3 DNA: TGTGCCAGCAGCCTGGGGTCCTACAATGAGCAGTTCTTC
CDR3 protein: CASSLGSYNEQFF

D gene: TRBD2
J gene: TRBJ2-2
V gene: TRBV28
clone size: once
CDR3 DNA: TGTGCCAGCAGCCCGGGACTAGCCGGTCTCGCCGGGGAGCTGTTTTTT
CDR3 protein: CASSPGLAGLAGELFF

D gene: -
J gene: TRBJ1-1
V gene: TRBV3-1/TRBV3-2
clone size: -
CDR3 DNA: TGTGCCAGCAGCCTTTGGACGAACACTGAAGCTTTCTTT
CDR3 protein: CASSLWTNTEAFF

D gene: -
J gene: TRBJ2-3
V gene: TRBV6-5
clone size: -
CDR3 DNA: TGTGCCAGCAGCCCCGACAGCGGGCCTTTCGCGCAGTATTTT
CDR3 protein: CASSPDSGPFAQYF

D gene: TRBD2
J gene: TRBJ2-1
V gene: TRBV2
clone size: -
CDR3 DNA: TGTGCCAGCAGTGGCACTAGCGGGAGAACGGCCGGCAATGAGCAGTTCTTC
CDR3 protein: CASSGTSGRTAGNEQFF

D gene: TRBD2
J gene: TRBJ2-7
V gene: TRBV19
clone size: -
CDR3 DNA: TGTGCCAGTAGTAGGGGTGCGGGAGAGGGGTCCTACGAGCAGTACTTC
CDR3 protein: CASSRGAGEGSYEQYF

D gene: TRBD1
J gene: TRBJ1-4
V gene: TRBV19
clone size: -
CDR3 DNA: TGTGCCAGCAGGACAGGGGAAAAACTGTTTTTT
CDR3 protein: CASRTGEKLFF

D gene: -
J gene: TRBJ1-1
V gene: TRBV6-5
clone size: medium-sized
CDR3 DNA: TGTGCCAGCAGTTCCCCATTCACAGGAGTTCCTGAAGCTTTCTTT
CDR3 protein: CASSSPFTGVPEAFF

D gene: -
J gene: TRBJ2-1
V gene: TRBV6-6
clone size: -
CDR3 DNA: TGTGCCAGCAGTTACGATCACAGATTATTCTACAATGAGCAGTTCTTC
CDR3 protein: CASSYDHRLFYNEQFF

D gene: -
J gene: TRBJ2-1
V gene: TRBV7-5
clone size: -
CDR3 DNA: TGTGTCAGAAGCTTAGGCTGCATAGCCCTTGACGTCTACAATGAGCAGTTCTTC
CDR3 protein: CVRSLGCIALDVYNEQFF

D gene: TRBD2
J gene: TRBJ2-1
V gene: TRBV6-1
clone size: -
CDR3 DNA: TGTGCCAGCAGTGAATGGACTAGCGGGGTCAATGAGCAGTTCTTC
CDR3 protein: CASSEWTSGVNEQFF

D gene: TRBD2
J gene: TRBJ2-3
V gene: TRBV9
clone size: -
CDR3 DNA: TGTGCCAGCAGCGTAGAATCCCGGACTAGCGGGAGGACAGATACGCAGTATTTT
CDR3 protein: CASSVESRTSGRTDTQYF

D gene: TRBD1
J gene: TRBJ1-1
V gene: TRBV6-5
clone size: -
CDR3 DNA: TGTGCCAGCAGAGACAGGGGACTCACTGAAGCTTTCTTT
CDR3 protein: CASRDRGLTEAFF